A single sample gave rise to the 23 T cell receptor beta chains below, sequenced in a study of metastatic and nonmetastatic thyroid tumors (dated by TCRdb to 2020 to 2021). No patient had received any treatment before thyroid surgery. Library construction relied on PCR. Sequencing used an Illumina HiSeq 4000. TCRdb applied fastp at Q25 and MiXCR to the public reads, then kept only in-frame beta chains. The table for this sample lists about 92,000 clones; under 15% of them were counted only once. The ten most abundant clones make up 3.6% of the sample. Sequenced input: blood. The receptors originated from a female donor with papillary thyroid cancer or a benign thyroid nodule (not recorded which). Some clones in this sample may be carry-over from other donors' samples.

This clone occurred many times. The chain links TRBV7-9 to TRBJ2-5, with D possibly TRBD2 on 6 matching bases. V lost 5 bases and J lost 2, with 18 bases in between. This CDR3 is 16 amino acids long. Germline V lookup: CDR1 SEHNR, CDR2 FQNEAQ (reference sequence). Here the CDR3 reads CASSPRGGGLQETQYF. The CDR3 nucleotides are TGTGCCAGCAGCCCCCGCGGCGGAGGGTTACAAGAGACCCAGTACTTC. The full variable domain, in which reference TRBV7-9 and TRBJ2-5 provide the parts outside the CDR3, is DTGVSQNPRHKITKRGQNVTFRCDPISEHNRLYWYRQTLGQGPEFLTYFQNEAQLEKSRLLSDRFSAERPKGSFSTLEIQRTEQGDSAMYLCASSPRGGGLQETQYFGPGTRLLVL.

This clone was observed at least ten times. J is TRBJ1-2 and V is TRBV4-2; TRBD1 agrees at 7 bases. From germline, CDR1 is LGHNA and CDR2 YNFKEQ. The trim removed 0 bases at V and 0 bases at J, leaving 10 bases unmatched. The CDR3 has 18 residues. The CDR3 sequence is CASSQDLEGAVANYGYTF. CDR3 nucleotides: TGTGCCAGCAGCCAAGATCTAGAGGGGGCAGTAGCTAACTATGGCTACACCTTC.

This clone has a count of ten or more. This rearrangement joins TRBV7-8 to TRBJ1-2; D unclear. Per germline, CDR1 SGHVS and CDR2 FQNEAQ. V was pared by 3 bases and J by 8 bases, with 16 bases between. This CDR3 region has 14 residues. CDR3 residues: CASSLSWGARGYTF. Written as DNA, the CDR3 is TGTGCCAGCAGCTTGTCCTGGGGAGCGAGGGGCTACACCTTC.

This clone was seen many times. This sequence joins TRBV27 and TRBJ1-2, with D perhaps TRBD1 (5 bases). CDR1 MNHEY and CDR2 SMNVEV come from the germline V gene (reference sequence). The CDR3 consists of 15 residues. The V end was cut by 8 bases, the J end by 1 base, with 17 bases between. As DNA, the CDR3 is TGTGCCAGCGGGCAGCGTGGGGCGGTTAACTATGGCTACACCTTC. It is translated as CASGQRGAVNYGYTF.

This clone was seen many times. The chain has TRBV4-2 and TRBJ2-7, with a tentative D call TRBD1 (6 bases). In germline, CDR1 is LGHNA, CDR2 YNFKEQ. V was cut by 1 base and J by 6 bases, with 10 bases left in between. This CDR3 contains 13 residues. The CDR3 spells CASSQATGSEQYF. DNA of the CDR3: TGTGCCAGCAGCCAAGCTACAGGGAGCGAGCAGTACTTC.

There are a few counts of this clone. A read error may be the cause here, since a much bigger clone is one base away. This CDR3 is CSSSSGSRTDTQYF. DNA of the CDR3: TGCTCCAGCAGCAGCGGGAGCCGCACAGATACGCAGTATTTT. The J gene is TRBJ2-3, the V gene TRBV10-1; 8 bases map to TRBD2. Germline V gives CDR1 WNHNN, CDR2 SYGVQD (reference sequence). The CDR3 extends over 14 amino acids.

In this sample, this clone turned up a few times. A much more abundant neighbour one base away suggests this may be a read error. This rearrangement joins TRBV24-1 to TRBJ2-3; TRBD1 aligns across 10 bases. Germline assignment: CDR1 KGHDR and CDR2 SFDVKD. The CDR3 is made up of 15 amino acids. Trimming removed 7 bases from V and 4 bases from J; junction bases left unmatched: 7. CDR3 protein: CATRHIGTGADTQYF. As DNA, the CDR3 is TGTGCCACCAGACACATAGGGACAGGGGCAGATACGCAGTATTTT.

This clone has at least ten counts. The chain couples TRBV29-1 to TRBJ2-7; D possibly corresponds to TRBD1 (5 bases). This CDR3 is built from 14 residues. Deletions cut 5 bases from V and 2 bases from J, with 16 bases between. CDR1 is SQVTM, CDR2 ANQGSEA, per germline. The CDR3 is CSVSQGVITYEQYF. CDR3 nucleotides: TGCAGCGTTTCTCAGGGCGTCATAACCTACGAGCAGTACTTC.

This clone showed up many times. J is TRBJ2-7 and V is TRBV27; D not certain. Germline V lookup: CDR1 MNHEY, CDR2 SMNVEV (reference sequence). The CDR3 loop spans 13 amino acids. Between the trimmed V and J ends, which lost 4 bases and 3 bases, there was a span of 10 bases. The CDR3 DNA follows: TGTGCCAGCAGTTATGGGGTAAACTACGAGCAGTACTTC. It specifies CASSYGVNYEQYF.

The V call is TRBV20-1, the J call TRBJ2-7; 8 bases line up with TRBD1. The CDR3 length is 16 residues. With V trimmed by 0 bases and J by 3 bases, 10 bases remained unmatched. CDR1 DFQATT and CDR2 SNEGSKA come from the germline V gene (reference sequence). DNA of the CDR3: TGCAGTGCTAGAGACCGGGACAGGTACCCTAGCTACGAGCAGTACTTC. It specifies CSARDRDRYPSYEQYF.

This clone was seen many times. The V gene is TRBV7-2, the J gene TRBJ1-6; TRBD1 agrees at 7 bases. From germline, CDR1 is SGHTA and CDR2 FQGNSA. The CDR3 is made up of 14 amino acids. V lost 7 bases, J lost 4 bases, and 4 bases stayed unmatched. CDR3 sequence (DNA): TGTGCCAGCAAACCGGGACAGTATAATTCACCCCTCCACTTT. Translated: CASKPGQYNSPLHF.

This clone was counted only a few times. The chain joins TRBV20-1 to TRBJ2-3; D gene unclear. CDR1 is DFQATT, CDR2 SNEGSKA, per germline (reference sequence). The CDR3 has 14 amino acids. V was clipped by 3 bases and J by 2 bases, with 12 bases between them. CDR3 amino acids: CSASSRPLTDTQYF. As DNA, the CDR3 is TGCAGTGCTAGTTCTCGTCCCCTCACAGATACGCAGTATTTT.

This clone was observed many times. This chain uses TRBV7-2 with TRBJ2-4; 7 positions agree with TRBD1. V gave up 2 bases and J gave up 0 bases; unmatched junction bases: 1. This CDR3 comprises 15 residues. Germline-derived CDR1 and CDR2 are SGHTA and FQGNSA. The CDR3 loop is CASSLRGQAKNIQYF. The CDR3, as DNA: TGTGCCAGCAGCTTAAGGGGGCAAGCCAAAAACATTCAGTACTTC.

This clone was seen just once. A junction end diverges from the germline sequence, so it may reflect a read error. J is TRBJ1-5 and V is TRBV20-1; D gene unclear. CDR1 DFQATT and CDR2 SNEGSKA come from the germline V gene (reference sequence). The CDR3 is 16 residues long. CDR3 sequence (DNA): TGCAGTGCTAGAGATCGTCGGGTAATAAGCAATCAGCCCCAACATTTT. Translating it yields CSARDRRVISNQPQHF.

CDR3 residues: CAISDETGGIQYF. CDR3 DNA: TGTGCCATCAGTGATGAAACAGGGGGCATACAGTATTTT. The rearrangement joins TRBV10-3 to TRBJ2-3; 9 nucleotides match TRBD1. The CDR3 length is 13 residues. The V and J ends lost 3 bases and 12 bases, in that order; junction bases with no gene match: 7. The germline gives CDR1 ENHRY, CDR2 SYGVKD.

There are many counts of this clone. V gene TRBV4-2 combines with J gene TRBJ2-7, with D perhaps matching TRBD1 or TRBD2 (5 bases each). The CDR3 has 15 residues. From germline, CDR1 is LGHNA and CDR2 YNFKEQ. Deletions cut 5 bases from V and 2 bases from J, with 16 bases between. CDR3 DNA: TGTGCCAGCAGCAACCGGGACGGAAGAGCCTACGAGCAGTACTTC. Protein: CASSNRDGRAYEQYF.

The CDR3 here is CSARLSGRALYNEQFF. The CDR3 nucleotides are TGCAGTGCTAGACTATCGGGCAGGGCCCTCTACAATGAGCAGTTCTTC. J is TRBJ2-1 and V is TRBV20-1; D might be TRBD1 (5 bases). CDR3 length: 16 residues. The germline V gene encodes CDR1 DFQATT and CDR2 SNEGSKA (reference sequence). V was trimmed by 2 bases and J by 3 bases, leaving 17 bases between them.

With respect to this clone: Since a much larger clone is just one base distant, this may be a read error. This chain links TRBV30 with TRBJ2-2; tentatively, D is TRBD1 (6 bases). The germline V gene has CDR1 GTSNPN and CDR2 SVGIG (reference sequence). CDR3 length: 13 amino acids. The CDR3 sequence is CAWGGTNTGKLFF. CDR3 nucleotide sequence: TGTGCCTGGGGGGGCACGAACACCGGGAAGCTGTTTTTT.

This clone has ten or more counts. This chain uses TRBV3-1 with TRBJ2-3, with 12 bases aligning to TRBD2. Trimming removed 1 base from V and 0 bases from J; junction bases left unmatched: 8. Germline V gene sequence: CDR1 LGHDT, CDR2 YNNKEL (reference sequence). The CDR3 has 19 residues. The CDR3 sequence is CASSQGWTSGDPSTDTQYF. As DNA, the CDR3 is TGTGCCAGCAGCCAAGGGTGGACTAGCGGGGATCCTAGCACAGATACGCAGTATTTT.

This clone was seen many times. The chain combines TRBV24-1 with TRBJ2-3; TRBD2 matches at 9 bases. The germline CDR1 and CDR2 sequences are KGHDR and SFDVKD. Losses at the gene ends were 3 bases for V and 5 bases for J; bases not matched to a gene: 11. There are 17 residues in the CDR3. The CDR3 loop is CATSDPGLATGKDTQYF. For the CDR3, the DNA is TGTGCCACCAGTGATCCGGGACTAGCTACGGGAAAAGATACGCAGTATTTT.

This clone occurred many times. The chain uses TRBV6-6 and TRBJ2-1, with 9 bases lining up with TRBD2. The CDR3 loop spans 16 amino acids. The germline V gene has CDR1 MNHNY and CDR2 SVGAGI (reference sequence). J lost 9 bases, V lost 1 base, and 10 bases had no gene match. CDR3 in amino acids: CASSYYAGGGSREQFF. The CDR3 DNA is TGTGCCAGCAGTTACTATGCGGGGGGGGGATCGCGTGAGCAGTTCTTC.

This chain joins TRBV2 and TRBJ2-1; D is uncertain. This CDR3 comprises 13 residues. V was clipped by 2 bases and J by 7 bases, with 9 bases between them. The germline gives CDR1 SNHLY, CDR2 FYNNEI. CDR3 protein: CASSECVVNEQFF. The CDR3 DNA sequence: TGTGCCAGCAGTGAATGTGTGGTTAATGAGCAGTTCTTC.

About this clone itself: Since a much larger clone is just one base distant, this may be a read error. Other DNA sequences in the sample encode the same CDR3. The J gene is TRBJ2-3, the V gene TRBV4-1, with 12 bases matching TRBD2. CDR1 and CDR2 (germline): MGHRA, YSYEKL. Trimming at V came to 3 bases and at J to 4 bases, leaving 8 bases not matched to a gene. CDR3 length: 17 amino acids. CDR3 in amino acids: CASSQDGLAGGPDTQYF. The CDR3 DNA reads TGCGCCAGCAGCCAGGATGGCCTAGCGGGGGGGCCAGATACGCAGTATTTT.